Listed below are T cell receptor beta chains from one sample, sequenced in a study of blood T cells in healthy people across ages. TCRdb used MiXCR to reprocess the 5' RACE reads, holding one entry per CDR3 protein. Of 700,000 to 950,000 distinct CDR3 sequences in the sample, about three fifths are singletons; the top ten hold around 20%. Sequencing was performed on blood. Receptor source: a young man in good health. Each CDR3 is given with its conserved first and last residue. The D gene is left open where the match is weak. Clone size is not always given. Where it is, it says once, few, many or a class for expanded clones.

V gene,clone size,D gene,J gene,CDR3 protein,CDR3 DNA
TRBV2,-,-,TRBJ2-2,CASTRDAGPFGELFF,TGTGCCAGCACCCGGGACGCGGGGCCGTTCGGGGAGCTGTTTTTT
TRBV20-1,-,-,TRBJ1-1,CSARDPGNTEAFF,TGCAGTGCTAGAGACCCCGGGAACACTGAAGCTTTCTTT
TRBV7-9,-,-,TRBJ1-5,CASSSEGNQPQHF,TGTGCCAGCAGCTCTGAGGGCAATCAGCCCCAGCATTTT
TRBV24-1,once,-,TRBJ2-6,CATSDLDLISGANVLTF,TGTGCCACCAGTGATTTGGATCTTATCTCTGGGGCCAACGTCCTGACTTTC
TRBV7-3,few,TRBD2,TRBJ2-1,CASSLGQAGVGSNEQFF,TGTGCCAGCAGCTTAGGCCAAGCGGGAGTGGGCTCCAATGAGCAGTTCTTC
TRBV6-1,-,-,TRBJ2-7,CASSEIPESSYEQYF,TGTGCCAGCAGTGAAATCCCCGAGAGCTCCTACGAGCAGTACTTC
TRBV6-6,few,-,TRBJ1-1,CASSYSEGLTEAFF,TGTGCCAGCAGTTACTCTGAGGGTCTTACTGAAGCTTTCTTT
TRBV7-2,-,TRBD1,TRBJ2-1,CASGSTGQYEQFF,TGTGCCAGCGGCTCGACGGGACAGTATGAGCAGTTCTTC
TRBV4-2,few,-,TRBJ2-3,CASSQALADRAPTQYF,TGTGCCAGCAGCCAAGCACTAGCCGACCGTGCCCCTACGCAGTATTTT
TRBV7-9,few,-,TRBJ2-7,CASTASYEQYF,TGTGCCAGCACAGCCTCCTACGAGCAGTACTTC
TRBV20-1,-,-,TRBJ1-5,CSAISIGRADQPQHF,TGCAGTGCTATTTCTATTGGGAGAGCGGATCAGCCCCAGCATTTT
TRBV5-1,-,TRBD1,TRBJ1-5,CASRDRTEVQPQHF,TGCGCCAGCAGGGACAGGACAGAGGTTCAGCCCCAGCATTTT
TRBV20-1,-,-,TRBJ1-5,CSATRGPNQPQHF,TGCAGTGCTACCCGGGGCCCTAATCAGCCCCAGCATTTT
TRBV7-2,once,TRBD1,TRBJ2-5,CASSLAIHRGLETQYF,TGTGCCAGCAGCTTAGCTATTCACAGGGGCTTGGAGACCCAGTACTTC
TRBV20-1,-,TRBD2,TRBJ2-7,CSASEPSGRLDEQYF,TGCAGTGCTAGTGAGCCTAGCGGGAGACTTGACGAGCAGTACTTC
TRBV12-3/TRBV12-4,few,-,TRBJ2-1,CASSFSDNEQFF,TGTGCCAGCAGTTTTTCCGACAATGAGCAGTTCTTC
TRBV11-2,-,-,TRBJ1-2,CASSFTVGRQDGYTF,TGTGCCAGCAGTTTCACTGTCGGGCGTCAGGATGGCTACACCTTC
TRBV20-1,many,TRBD2,TRBJ2-1,CSARYSGSPDEQFF,TGCAGTGCTAGATACAGCGGGAGCCCGGATGAGCAGTTCTTC
TRBV7-2,-,-,TRBJ2-1,CASSLTRNHYNEQFF,TGTGCCAGCAGCTTGACGAGAAACCACTACAATGAGCAGTTCTTC
TRBV10-3,-,TRBD1,TRBJ1-1,CAIRRHRDRDMNTEAFF,TGTGCCATCAGACGACACCGGGACAGGGACATGAACACTGAAGCTTTCTTT
TRBV12-5,-,-,TRBJ1-4,CASGRGENEKLFF,TGTGCTAGTGGTCGAGGGGAGAATGAAAAACTGTTTTTT
TRBV5-1,-,TRBD2,TRBJ2-2,CASSHPTSGGKEAGELFF,TGCGCCAGCAGCCACCCGACTAGCGGGGGGAAGGAAGCCGGGGAGCTGTTTTTT
TRBV6-5,few,TRBD1,TRBJ1-5,CASSYGQGGQPQHF,TGTGCCAGCAGTTACGGACAGGGAGGTCAGCCCCAGCATTTT
TRBV7-2,-,-,TRBJ1-4,CASSLNEWGGGEKLFF,TGTGCCAGCAGCTTAAATGAGTGGGGTGGTGGTGAAAAACTGTTTTTT
TRBV20-1,-,-,TRBJ2-7,CSASGLSYNEQYF,TGCAGTGCTAGCGGGTTATCCTACAATGAGCAGTACTTC
TRBV19,many,-,TRBJ2-5,CASRERGEEKETQYF,TGTGCCAGTAGGGAAAGGGGCGAGGAGAAGGAGACCCAGTACTTC
TRBV6-5,-,TRBD2,TRBJ2-1,CASRTGGLAGLQFF,TGTGCCAGCAGAACGGGGGGACTAGCGGGATTGCAGTTCTTC
TRBV11-1,many,-,TRBJ2-3,CASSLNPGTSTDTQYF,TGTGCCAGCAGCCTGAACCCCGGGACTAGCACAGATACGCAGTATTTT
TRBV20-1,once,TRBD2,TRBJ2-1,CGGSTSGDYDEQFF,TGCGGGGGGTCGACTAGCGGGGACTACGATGAGCAGTTCTTC
TRBV10-3,-,TRBD1,TRBJ2-5,CAISASVGQGSETQYF,TGTGCCATCAGTGCCTCCGTGGGACAGGGGTCGGAGACCCAGTACTTC
TRBV12-3/TRBV12-4,-,-,TRBJ1-1,CASSQFFPAANTEAFF,TGTGCCAGCAGCCAGTTTTTCCCGGCGGCGAACACTGAAGCTTTCTTT
TRBV11-1,few,-,TRBJ2-5,CASSLRVRWTQYF,TGTGCCAGCAGCTTACGGGTGAGGTGGACCCAGTACTTC
TRBV3-1,-,-,TRBJ2-5,CASSHLRTAEETQYF,TGTGCCAGCAGCCACCTAAGGACTGCTGAAGAGACCCAGTACTTC
TRBV27,-,TRBD1,TRBJ1-2,CARTDRGLYGYTF,TGTGCCAGGACTGACAGGGGGCTCTATGGCTACACCTTC
TRBV20-1,-,TRBD1,TRBJ2-4,CSAIPGQGWNIQYF,TGCAGTGCTATACCGGGACAGGGGTGGAACATTCAGTACTTC
TRBV29-1,-,-,TRBJ1-5,CSVGGQLNQPQHF,TGCAGCGTTGGTGGGCAACTTAATCAGCCCCAGCATTTT
TRBV20-1,-,-,TRBJ2-5,CSARDIQGGETQYF,TGCAGTGCTAGAGATATACAGGGAGGGGAGACCCAGTACTTC